Following are 2 T cell receptor beta chains from one sample sequenced in a study of early T cells in non-severe SARS-CoV-2 infection. Each CDR3 protein gets one entry after TCRdb re-called the 5' RACE reads with MiXCR. The sample records tens of thousands of distinct CDR3 sequences, roughly 4% being singletons. Sequenced sample: whole blood. The receptor source for this set is an adult who was a healthcare worker with PCR-confirmed SARS-CoV-2 infection or an uninfected control (not recorded which).

This clonotype was picked up many times. The chain combines TRBV25-1 with TRBJ2-3, with D uncertain. V was pared by 3 bases and J by 2 bases, with 6 bases between. CDR3 length: 13 residues. Germline V CDR1 and CDR2: MGHDK, SYGVNS. The CDR3 DNA reads as TGTGCCAGCAGTGACGGTTTCACAGATACGCAGTATTTT. Translation: CASSDGFTDTQYF.

This clonotype has only a few counts. This rearrangement joins TRBV20-1 to TRBJ2-1; 12 nucleotides match TRBD2. CDR1 is DFQATT and CDR2 is SNEGSKA in the germline V gene (reference sequence). The V segment lost 3 bases and the J segment 9 bases; nucleotides outside the gene matches: 12. This CDR3 contains 16 residues. CDR3 coding DNA: TGCAGTGCTAGGACAACTTCTAGCGGGAGGGCCACTGAGCAGTTCTTC. Residues: CSARTTSSGRATEQFF.